The entry below describes one T cell receptor beta chain. Its antigen is not identified. These data are taken from a study of vaccination and CD4 T cells after COVID-19. The overall study: Convalescent individuals exhibited SARS-CoV-2 positivity on nasal swab PCR, with several mild and one severe presentation. The study enrolled six male and four female convalescents, two of whom were Hispanic.

As for treatment: roughly 11-day PBMC culture with coronavirus spike peptide pools or control peptides (ViraFEST assay). Antigen-specific T cell expansion with peptide pools preceded TCR sequencing in the ViraFEST approach. An Oncomine TCR Beta short-read assay was used to sequence the DNA from cultured CD4+ T cells. Genomic DNA was drawn out of CD4+ T cells grown in culture. TCRdb ran MiXCR on the PCR reads and lists one entry per CDR3 protein. The sample has over 3,500 distinct CDR3 sequences; roughly a fifth are singletons. This receptor was taken from a human donor who had recovered from COVID-19. The sequencing input was CD4+ T cells from blood, cultured in vitro.

For the CDR3, the DNA is TGTGCCAGCAGCTTGTCCGACGGGGACTCCTACGAGCAGTACTTC. This gives the protein CASSLSDGDSYEQYF. The chain recombines TRBV11-2 with TRBJ2-7; possibly TRBD2 for D (5 bases). V lost 3 bases and J lost 0, with 12 bases in between. Looked up from germline, CDR1 is SGHAT and CDR2 is FQNNGV. The length of the CDR3 is 15 residues.